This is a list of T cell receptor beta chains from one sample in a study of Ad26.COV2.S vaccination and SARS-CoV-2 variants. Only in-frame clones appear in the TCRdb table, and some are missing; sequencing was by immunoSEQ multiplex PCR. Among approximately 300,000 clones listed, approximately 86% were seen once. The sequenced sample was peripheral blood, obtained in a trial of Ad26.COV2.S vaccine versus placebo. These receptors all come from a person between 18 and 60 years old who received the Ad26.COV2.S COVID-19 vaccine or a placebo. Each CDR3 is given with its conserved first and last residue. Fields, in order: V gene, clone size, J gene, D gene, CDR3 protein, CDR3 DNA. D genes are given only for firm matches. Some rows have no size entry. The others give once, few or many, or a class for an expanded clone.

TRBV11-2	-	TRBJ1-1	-	CASSLVGPMNTEAFF	TGTGCCAGCAGCTTAGTTGGACCGATGAACACTGAAGCTTTCTTT
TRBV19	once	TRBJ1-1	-	CASNLRSRGTEAFF	TGTGCCAGTAATCTTCGATCTCGGGGCACTGAAGCTTTCTTT
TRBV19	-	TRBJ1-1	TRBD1	CASSRTGGNTEAFF	TGTGCCAGTAGCAGGACAGGGGGAAACACTGAAGCTTTCTTT
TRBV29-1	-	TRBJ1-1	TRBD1	CSGYRDRANTEAFF	TGCAGCGGTTACCGGGACAGGGCGAACACTGAAGCTTTCTTT
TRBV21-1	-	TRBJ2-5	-	CASSKDEGDRIEGETQYF	TGTGCCAGCAGCAAAGATGAAGGGGACAGAATCGAGGGAGAGACCCAGTACTTC
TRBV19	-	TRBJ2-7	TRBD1	CASSIRQGYEQYF	TGTGCCAGTAGTATCAGACAGGGGTACGAGCAGTACTTC
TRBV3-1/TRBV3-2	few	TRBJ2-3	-	CASSPRGGYTDTQYF	TGTGCCAGCAGCCCGCGCGGCGGATACACAGATACGCAGTATTTT
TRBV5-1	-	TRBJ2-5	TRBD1	CASSLETGDGETQYF	TGCGCCAGCAGCTTAGAGACAGGGGATGGGGAGACCCAGTACTTC
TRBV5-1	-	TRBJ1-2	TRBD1	CASSLYRGKSYGYTF	TGCGCCAGCAGCTTATACAGGGGGAAGAGCTATGGCTACACCTTC
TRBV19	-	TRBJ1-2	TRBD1	CASSFPQGVYYGYTF	TGTGCCAGTAGTTTTCCCCAGGGGGTTTACTATGGCTACACCTTC
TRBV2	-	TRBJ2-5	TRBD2	CASSITSGGILGETQYF	TGTGCCAGCAGTATAACTAGCGGGGGAATTTTGGGAGAGACCCAGTACTTC
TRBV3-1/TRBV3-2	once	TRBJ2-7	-	CASSQLWDQSF	TGTGCCAGCAGCCAACTCTGGGATCAGAGCTTC
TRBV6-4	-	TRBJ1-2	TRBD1	CATKNDRAGYTF	TGTGCCACCAAAAACGACAGGGCGGGCTACACCTTC
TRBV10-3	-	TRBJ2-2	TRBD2	CAISAMAGGNSGELFF	TGTGCCATCAGTGCTATGGCGGGGGGGAATTCCGGGGAGCTGTTTTTT
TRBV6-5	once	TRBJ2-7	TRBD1	CASSQGVPYEQYF	TGTGCCAGCAGCCAGGGGGTCCCCTACGAGCAGTACTTC
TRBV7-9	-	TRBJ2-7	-	CASSPLTAYEQYF	TGTGCCAGCAGCCCATTGACAGCCTACGAGCAGTACTTC
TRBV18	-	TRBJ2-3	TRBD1	CASSPLAQTGASTDTQYF	TGTGCCAGCTCACCACTTGCACAGACAGGGGCGAGCACAGATACGCAGTATTTT
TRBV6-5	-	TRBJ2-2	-	CASQKDTGELFF	TGTGCCAGCCAGAAAGACACCGGGGAGCTGTTTTTT
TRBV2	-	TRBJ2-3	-	CASSEGRGYRDTQYF	TGTGCCAGCAGTGAAGGCAGGGGCTACCGAGATACGCAGTATTTT
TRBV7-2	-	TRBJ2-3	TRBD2	CASSLVPAGGRRQYF	TGTGCCAGCAGCTTAGTTCCAGCGGGGGGGCGGAGGCAGTATTTT